This T cell receptor (beta chain) was retrieved from a study of cytomegalovirus exposure and HLA in healthy donors. Study-level findings and limits: Later analysis associated a missense DCLRE1C variant with TCR beta V- and J-gene trimming. It was reported in a later analysis that an Asian-associated ancestry cluster showed fewer N-insertions than the 666-donor mean.

In nominal health when sampled, donors likely had unrecorded immune exposures nonetheless. Vbeta (60) and Jbeta (13) primers were used in the PCR. Measured with immunoSEQ multiplex PCR; TCRdb has only the in-frame clones, and not every one. Counted here are around 150,000 clones, around 80% occurring once; the ten biggest clones make up 4% to 5.5%. With regard to this clone: Its antigen is undetermined.

Trimming pared 7 bases from V and 1 base from J, leaving 13 bases between. The CDR3 totals 14 residues. Germline CDR1 reads SGHTA; CDR2 reads FQGNSA. The source material was PBMCs. This clonotype was obtained from a man aged 25 to 40 in good health. This chain connects TRBV7-2 to TRBJ1-1; no clear D. The CDR3 DNA follows: TGTGCCAGCATCCTCGGACGGGAGAACACTGAAGCTTTCTTT. Amino acid sequence: CASILGRENTEAFF.